The clone carrying this T cell receptor (beta chain) has just a few counts. These data belong to a study of T-cell reconstitution after alpha-beta-depleted transplantation in children. There are 15 residues in the CDR3. V lost 0 bases, J lost 9 bases, and 4 bases stayed unmatched. Germline values: CDR1 DFQATT, CDR2 SNEGSKA (reference sequence). The TCRbeta library was prepared with unique molecular identifiers. TCRdb fed the PCR reads into MiXCR, producing one record per CDR3 protein. In the table there are some 80,000 distinct CDR3 sequences, around a sixth of which are singletons. Specimen: PBMCs, mostly from graft donor cells, collected 360 days after TCRalphabeta/CD19-depleted stem cell transplant. The source is a male patient aged 2 to 9 who had a stem cell transplant for acute lymphoblastic leukemia, so the T cells may come from the graft donor. J is TRBJ2-2 and V is TRBV20-1; TRBD2 aligns across 13 bases. The CDR3 region is CSARDRTSGSRELFF. CDR3 bases: TGCAGTGCTAGAGATCGGACTAGCGGGAGTCGGGAGCTGTTTTTT.